This paragraph reports one TCR beta chain. Its antigen remains unidentified. The data originate from a study of T cell responses to AZD1222 COVID-19 vaccine. Findings and caveats of the study: Samples come after the peak T cell response, not at day 14. Only 5 to 7 AZD1222 recipients tested seropositive at baseline.

This table comes from immunoSEQ multiplex PCR, and its TCRdb copy is limited to in-frame clones, with some not included. Of 140,000 or so clones listed, roughly 88% were seen once; the top ten hold 5% to 6.5%. Trimming pared 4 bases from V and 6 bases from J, leaving 13 bases between. The CDR3 loop spans 14 amino acids. Germline V gene data show CDR1 as SGHDT and CDR2 as YYEEEE. This TCR was recovered from an adult who received the MenACWY meningococcal vaccine as a control. The sequencing used peripheral blood, collected 28 days after the second dose of the MenACWY control vaccine. The genes are TRBV5-6 and TRBJ2-2; D is uncertain. CDR3 sequence (DNA): TGTGCCAGCAGCCTGGACGTAGTGGCCGGGGAGCTGTTTTTT. Amino acid sequence: CASSLDVVAGELFF.